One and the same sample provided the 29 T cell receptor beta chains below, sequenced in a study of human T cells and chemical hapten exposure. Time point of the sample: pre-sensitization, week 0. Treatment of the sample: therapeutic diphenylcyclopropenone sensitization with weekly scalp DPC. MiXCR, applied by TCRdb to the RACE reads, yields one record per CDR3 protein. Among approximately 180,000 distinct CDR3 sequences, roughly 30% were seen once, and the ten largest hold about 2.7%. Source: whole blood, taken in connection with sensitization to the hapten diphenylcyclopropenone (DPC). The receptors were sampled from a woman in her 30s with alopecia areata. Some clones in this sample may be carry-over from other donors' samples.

CDR3 residues: CASSLRIFAKSSTDTQYF. In nucleotides, the CDR3 is TGTGCCAGCAGTTTACGGATTTTTGCTAAGTCTAGCACAGATACGCAGTATTTT. This chain connects TRBV28 to TRBJ2-3; no definite D call. V gave up 2 bases and J gave up 0 bases, with 18 bases separating them. The germline V gene has CDR1 MDHEN and CDR2 SYDVKM. CDR3 length: 18 amino acids.

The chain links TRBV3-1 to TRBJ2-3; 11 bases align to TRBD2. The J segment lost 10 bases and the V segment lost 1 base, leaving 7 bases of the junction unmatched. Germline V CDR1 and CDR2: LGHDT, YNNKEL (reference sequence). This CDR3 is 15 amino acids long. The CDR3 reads CASSQVSSGGAAQYF. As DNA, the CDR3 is TGTGCCAGCAGCCAAGTCAGTAGCGGGGGGGCCGCGCAGTATTTT.

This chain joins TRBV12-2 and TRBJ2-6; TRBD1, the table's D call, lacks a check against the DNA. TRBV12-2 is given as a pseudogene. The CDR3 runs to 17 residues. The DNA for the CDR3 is TGTGCAAGTCGCCAGTCTACAGGAATCTCTGGGGCCAACGTCCTGACTTTC. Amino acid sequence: CASRQSTGISGANVLTF.

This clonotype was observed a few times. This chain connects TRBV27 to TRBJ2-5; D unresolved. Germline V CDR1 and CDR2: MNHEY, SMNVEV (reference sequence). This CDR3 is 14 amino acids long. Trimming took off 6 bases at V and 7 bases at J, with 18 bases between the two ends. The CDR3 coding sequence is TGTGCCAGCAGCCCTAAGGGCCTGGTAGGGACCCAGTACTTC. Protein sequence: CASSPKGLVGTQYF.

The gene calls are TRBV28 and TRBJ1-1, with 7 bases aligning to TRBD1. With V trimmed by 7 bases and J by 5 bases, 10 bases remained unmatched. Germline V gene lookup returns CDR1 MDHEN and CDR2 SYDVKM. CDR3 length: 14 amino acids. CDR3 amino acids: CASNRPGGWTEAFF. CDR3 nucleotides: TGTGCCAGCAACCGACCAGGGGGGTGGACTGAAGCTTTCTTT.

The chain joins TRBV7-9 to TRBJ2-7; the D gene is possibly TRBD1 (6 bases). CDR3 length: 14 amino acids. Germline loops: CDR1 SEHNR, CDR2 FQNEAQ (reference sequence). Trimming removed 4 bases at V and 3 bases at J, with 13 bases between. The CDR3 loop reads CASSSTQGFYEQYF. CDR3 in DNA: TGTGCCAGCAGCTCCACGCAGGGGTTCTACGAGCAGTACTTC.

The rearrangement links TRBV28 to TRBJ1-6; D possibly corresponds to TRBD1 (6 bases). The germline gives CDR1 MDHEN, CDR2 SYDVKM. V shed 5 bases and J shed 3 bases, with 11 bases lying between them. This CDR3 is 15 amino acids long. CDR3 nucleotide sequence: TGTGCCAGCAGTCCTGGGACAAACTATAATTCACCCCTCCACTTT. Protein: CASSPGTNYNSPLHF.

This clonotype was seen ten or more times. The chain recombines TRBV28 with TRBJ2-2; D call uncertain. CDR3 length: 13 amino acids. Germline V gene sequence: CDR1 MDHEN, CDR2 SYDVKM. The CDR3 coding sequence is TGTGCAACAAGGCATTCGAACACCGGGGAGCTGTTTTTT. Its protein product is CATRHSNTGELFF.

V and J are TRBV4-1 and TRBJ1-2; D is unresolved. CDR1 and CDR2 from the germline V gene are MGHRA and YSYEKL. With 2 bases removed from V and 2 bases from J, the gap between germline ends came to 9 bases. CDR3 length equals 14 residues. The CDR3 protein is CASSQTRENYGYTF. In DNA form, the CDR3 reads TGCGCCAGCAGCCAAACTAGGGAGAACTATGGCTACACCTTC.

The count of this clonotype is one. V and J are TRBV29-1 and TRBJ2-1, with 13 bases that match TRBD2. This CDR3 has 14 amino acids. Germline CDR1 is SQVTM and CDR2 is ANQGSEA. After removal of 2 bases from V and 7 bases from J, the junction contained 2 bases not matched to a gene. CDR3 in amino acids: CSVEWGLAGNEQFF. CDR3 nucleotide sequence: TGCAGCGTTGAATGGGGACTAGCGGGGAATGAGCAGTTCTTC.

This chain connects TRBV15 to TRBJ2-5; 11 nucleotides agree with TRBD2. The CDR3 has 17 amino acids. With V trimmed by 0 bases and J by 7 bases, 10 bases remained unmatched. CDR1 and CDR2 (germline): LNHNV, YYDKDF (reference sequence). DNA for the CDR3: TGTGCCACCAGCAGAGATCGAGGACTAGCGGGTCTCGGGACCCAGTACTTC. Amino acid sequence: CATSRDRGLAGLGTQYF. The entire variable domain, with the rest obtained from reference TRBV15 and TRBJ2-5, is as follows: DAMVIQNPRYQVTQFGKPVTLSCSQTLNHNVMYWYQQKSSQAPKLLFHYYDKDFNNEADTPDNFQSRRPNTSFCFLDIRSPGLGDTAMYLCATSRDRGLAGLGTQYFGPGTRLLVL.

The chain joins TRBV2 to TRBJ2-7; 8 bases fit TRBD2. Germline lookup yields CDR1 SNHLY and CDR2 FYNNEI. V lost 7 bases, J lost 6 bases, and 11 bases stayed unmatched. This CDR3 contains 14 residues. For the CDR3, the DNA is TGTGCCAGCAATAGTGAGACTAGCGTCGGCGAGCAGTACTTC. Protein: CASNSETSVGEQYF.

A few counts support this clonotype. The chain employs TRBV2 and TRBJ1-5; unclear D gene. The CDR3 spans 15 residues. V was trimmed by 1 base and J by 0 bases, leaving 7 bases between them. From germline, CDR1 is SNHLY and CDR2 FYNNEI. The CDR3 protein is CASSEGVYSNQPQHF. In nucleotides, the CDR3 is TGTGCCAGCAGTGAAGGTGTTTATAGCAATCAGCCCCAGCATTTT.

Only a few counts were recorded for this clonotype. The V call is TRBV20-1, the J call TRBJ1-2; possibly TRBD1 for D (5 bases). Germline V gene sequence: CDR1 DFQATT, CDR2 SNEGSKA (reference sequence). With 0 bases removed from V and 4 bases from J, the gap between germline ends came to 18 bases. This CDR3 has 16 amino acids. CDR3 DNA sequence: TGCAGTGCTAGAGATTGGGGGAGGGTGGCGGGCTATGGCTACACCTTC. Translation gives CSARDWGRVAGYGYTF.

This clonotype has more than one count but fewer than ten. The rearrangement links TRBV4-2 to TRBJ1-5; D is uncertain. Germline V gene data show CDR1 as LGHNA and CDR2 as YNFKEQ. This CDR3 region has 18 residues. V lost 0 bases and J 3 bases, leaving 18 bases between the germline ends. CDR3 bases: TGTGCCAGCAGCCAAGATCCATCCCCGGGAGCAAACAATCAGCCCCAGCATTTT. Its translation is CASSQDPSPGANNQPQHF.

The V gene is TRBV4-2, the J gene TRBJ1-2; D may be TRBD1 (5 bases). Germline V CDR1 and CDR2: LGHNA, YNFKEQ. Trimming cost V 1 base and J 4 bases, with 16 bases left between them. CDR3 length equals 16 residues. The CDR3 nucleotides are TGTGCCAGCAGCCAAGCAGGGACCCACGGCGGCTATGGCTACACCTTC. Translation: CASSQAGTHGGYGYTF.

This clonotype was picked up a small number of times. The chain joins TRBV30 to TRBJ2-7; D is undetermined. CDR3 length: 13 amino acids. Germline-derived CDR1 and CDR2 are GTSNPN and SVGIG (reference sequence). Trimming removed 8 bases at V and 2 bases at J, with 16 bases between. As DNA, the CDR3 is TGTGCCGGAATTGTGGGCACACCCTACGAGCAGTACTTC. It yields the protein CAGIVGTPYEQYF.

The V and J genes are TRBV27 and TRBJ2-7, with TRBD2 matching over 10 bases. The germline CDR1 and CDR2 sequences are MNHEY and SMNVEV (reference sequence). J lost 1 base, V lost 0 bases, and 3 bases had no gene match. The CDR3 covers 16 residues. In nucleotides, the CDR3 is TGTGCCAGCAGTTTATCGGATAGCGGGAGGTCCTACGAGCAGTACTTC. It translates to CASSLSDSGRSYEQYF.

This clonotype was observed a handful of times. The CDR3 sequence is CASSLAQGADTQYF. The DNA of the CDR3 is TGCGCCAGCAGCCTGGCACAGGGGGCAGATACGCAGTATTTT. The rearrangement uses TRBV5-1 and TRBJ2-3; TRBD1 matches 8 bases. Trimming cost V 4 bases and J 4 bases; bases outside gene matches: 5. CDR1 is SGHRS, CDR2 YFSETQ, per germline. The CDR3 totals 14 residues.

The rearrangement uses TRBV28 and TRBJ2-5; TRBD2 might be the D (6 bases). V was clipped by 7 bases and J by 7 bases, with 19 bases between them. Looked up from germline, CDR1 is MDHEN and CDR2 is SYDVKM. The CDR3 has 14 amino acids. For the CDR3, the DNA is TGTGCCAGCATCCCCGGGGGTAGCTTGGGGACCCAGTACTTC. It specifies CASIPGGSLGTQYF.

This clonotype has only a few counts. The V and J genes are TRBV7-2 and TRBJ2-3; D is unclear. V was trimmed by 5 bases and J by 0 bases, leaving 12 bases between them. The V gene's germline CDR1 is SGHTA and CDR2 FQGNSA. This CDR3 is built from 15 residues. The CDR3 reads CASSPFGSSTDTQYF. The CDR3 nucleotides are TGTGCCAGCAGCCCCTTCGGGTCTAGCACAGATACGCAGTATTTT. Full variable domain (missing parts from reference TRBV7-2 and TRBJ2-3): GAGVSQSPSNKVTEKGKDVELRCDPISGHTALYWYRQSLGQGLEFLIYFQGNSAPDKSGLPSDRFSAERTGGSVSTLTIQRTQQEDSAVYLCASSPFGSSTDTQYFGPGTRLTVL.

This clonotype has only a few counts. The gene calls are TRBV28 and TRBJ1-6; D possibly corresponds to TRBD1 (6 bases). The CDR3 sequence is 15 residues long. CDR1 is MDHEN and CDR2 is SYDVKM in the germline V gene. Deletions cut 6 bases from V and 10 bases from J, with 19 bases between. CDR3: CASSPRAGVDSPLHF. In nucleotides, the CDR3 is TGTGCCAGCAGCCCACGTGCAGGGGTTGACTCACCCCTCCACTTT.

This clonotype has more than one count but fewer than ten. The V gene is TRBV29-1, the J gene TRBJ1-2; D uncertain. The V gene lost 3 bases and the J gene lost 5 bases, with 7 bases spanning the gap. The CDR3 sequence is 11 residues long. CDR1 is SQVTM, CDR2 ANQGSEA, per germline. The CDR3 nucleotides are TGCAGCGTTGATTGGGGATATGGCTACACCTTC. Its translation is CSVDWGYGYTF.

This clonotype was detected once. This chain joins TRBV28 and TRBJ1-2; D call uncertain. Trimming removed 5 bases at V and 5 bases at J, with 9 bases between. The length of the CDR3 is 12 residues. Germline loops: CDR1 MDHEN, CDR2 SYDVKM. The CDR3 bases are TGTGCCAGCAGTCCCCAGGAATATGGCTACACCTTC. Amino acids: CASSPQEYGYTF.

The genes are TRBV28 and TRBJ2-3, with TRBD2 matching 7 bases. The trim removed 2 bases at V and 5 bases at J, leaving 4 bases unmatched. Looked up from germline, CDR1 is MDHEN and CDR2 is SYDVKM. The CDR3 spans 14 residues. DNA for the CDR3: TGTGCCAGCAGTTTAGCGGGGGACCAAGATACGCAGTATTTT. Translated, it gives CASSLAGDQDTQYF.

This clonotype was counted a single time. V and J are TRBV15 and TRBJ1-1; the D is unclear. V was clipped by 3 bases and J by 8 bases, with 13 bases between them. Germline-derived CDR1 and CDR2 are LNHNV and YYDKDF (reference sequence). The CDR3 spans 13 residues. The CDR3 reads CATSRPTDEEAFF. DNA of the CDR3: TGTGCCACCAGCAGGCCAACGGATGAGGAAGCTTTCTTT.

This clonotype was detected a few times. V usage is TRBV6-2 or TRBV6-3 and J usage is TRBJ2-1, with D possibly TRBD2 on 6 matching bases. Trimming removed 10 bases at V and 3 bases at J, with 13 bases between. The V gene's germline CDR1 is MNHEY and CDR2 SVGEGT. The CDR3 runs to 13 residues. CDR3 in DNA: TGTGCCACCCTTGGGGAGGACTACAATGAGCAGTTCTTC. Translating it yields CATLGEDYNEQFF.

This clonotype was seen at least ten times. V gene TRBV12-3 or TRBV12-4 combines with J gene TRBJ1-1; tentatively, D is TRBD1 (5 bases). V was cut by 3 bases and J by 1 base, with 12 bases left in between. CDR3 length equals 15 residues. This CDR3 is CASSFMGTSNTEAFF. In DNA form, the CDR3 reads TGTGCCAGCAGTTTTATGGGGACCTCGAACACTGAAGCTTTCTTT.

The DNA of the CDR3 is TGTGCCAGCAGCCAAGGGAGCGTCAGGGCGAACACTGAAGCTTTCTTT. Translated, it gives CASSQGSVRANTEAFF. This chain uses TRBV3-1 with TRBJ1-1; a possible D gene is TRBD1 (5 bases). This CDR3 has 16 amino acids. V was pared by 1 base and J by 1 base, with 13 bases between. Germline V gene data show CDR1 as LGHDT and CDR2 as YNNKEL (reference sequence).